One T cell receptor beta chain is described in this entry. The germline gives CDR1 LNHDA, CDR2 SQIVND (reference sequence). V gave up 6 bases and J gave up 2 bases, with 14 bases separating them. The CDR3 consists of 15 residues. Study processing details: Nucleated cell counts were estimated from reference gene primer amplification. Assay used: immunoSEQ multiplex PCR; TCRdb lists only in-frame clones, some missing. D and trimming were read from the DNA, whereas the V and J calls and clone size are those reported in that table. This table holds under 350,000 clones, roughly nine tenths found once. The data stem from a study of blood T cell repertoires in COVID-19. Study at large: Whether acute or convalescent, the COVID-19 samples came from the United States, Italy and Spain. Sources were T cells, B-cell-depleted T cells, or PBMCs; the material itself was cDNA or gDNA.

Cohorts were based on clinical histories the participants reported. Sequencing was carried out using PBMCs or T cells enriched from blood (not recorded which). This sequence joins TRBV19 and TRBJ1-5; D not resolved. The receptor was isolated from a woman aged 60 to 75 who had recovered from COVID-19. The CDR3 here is CASRTIDGGNQPQHF. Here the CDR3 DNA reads TGTGCCAGTAGGACCATCGACGGGGGCAATCAGCCCCAGCATTTT.